The entry below gives a single T cell receptor beta chain sequence along with its context. Its binding antigen is unknown. No clone much larger than this one lies a single base away; base qualities are absent. This sample stems from a study of shared clonotypes between healthy human individuals (dated by TCRdb to the early 2020s). Study-level background: Two women and three men aged 18 to 49 years were included in the cohort. For each donor, CD4 naive and CD4 memory were each given three plates, CD8 naive was given two plates, and CD8 memory was given one plate. Blood TCR repertoires of a handful of healthy adults were deeply sequenced to estimate repertoire size and the extent of clonotype sharing between individuals. Libraries were prepared and TCR repertoires were sequenced by different laboratories using diverse techniques, in order to increase sequencing depth and limit assay-specific biases. Each donor's leukapheresis produced roughly between roughly 0.85 and 9.5 billion PBMCs. The research as a whole found: Even with the large sequencing depth, rarefaction of the sorted-subset datasets indicated that sequencing was incomplete. The genetic and exposure-history diversity represented was limited by the small number of donors. When a few donors were compared, the shared fraction of clonotypes was about 5.5% for naive CD4, around 4% for naive CD8, 2.3% for memory CD4, and 0.3% to 0.5% for memory CD8. Naive subsets generally had larger estimated clonotype richness than memory subsets. Pairwise subsampling led to the expectation that sequencing depth would affect the degree of clonotype sharing among donors. Sampling was restricted to blood, and TCR repertoires in tissues likely differ from the TCR repertoires found in blood. Higher generation probabilities were observed for clonotypes shared by all four sorted-subset donors than for non-shared clonotypes.

Using the deep immunoSEQ assay, TCR CDR3 regions were amplified from genomic DNA by multiplex PCR. Extracted genomic DNA from each cell subset was distributed evenly across all wells of several immunoSEQ 96-well plates, and each plate was treated as a replicate. For sorted subsets, approximately 210 ng of genomic DNA, equivalent to 25,000 to 30,000 T cell genomes, went into each replicate PCR. Purified libraries were quantified with a Qubit 3.0 fluorometer, sized on a Bioanalyzer 2100, and re-quantified with the KAPA Library Quantification kit. Each immunoSEQ 96-well plate was sequenced on its own single-read 150-cycle Illumina NextSeq 550 flow cell. From the authors' description of their analysis: Because only junctional sequences without quality scores were contained in the immunoSEQ output, filtering matching that applied to full-length reads could not be performed. To assign V/J genes and CDR3, sequences were annotated against IMGT germline references using PyIR, a Python wrapper for IgBLAST v1.9. Reads with weak V/J assignments (E-value above 1e-6), missing CDR3, stop codons, out-of-frame junctions, or ambiguous translated residues were removed. V3J clonotypes were defined as sequences sharing an identical inferred V gene, J gene, and CDR3 amino acid sequence. Percentage overlap between repertoires was calculated by dividing the number of shared unique clonotypes by the size of the smaller repertoire. Repertoire richness was assessed with RTK rarefaction, the Chao1 estimator, and Recon v2.1 estimates of unobserved clonotypes. Generation probabilities were computed with OLGA for all TCRbeta clonotypes obtained by the gDNA method from a few donors. Sourced from immuneACCESS, this table was stored by TCRdb with only in-frame sequences that have V and J called. A share of the clones is absent; for the studies checked, an unresolved V gene accounts for under half, and the remainder has no known explanation. The DNA was the basis for D and trimming; V, J and clone size are from that table. Recorded for this sample are hundreds of thousands of clones; roughly 96% of them occurred a single time. The ten largest clones capture about 0.12% of the sample.

CD8 naive samples consisted of CD45RO-negative cells that were positively selected for CCR7, yielding a CD45RA+CCR7+ population without TemRA cells. Healthy HIV-negative adults with no recently reported acute infections or vaccinations were included as donors. All donors were Caucasian adults living in Nashville, Tennessee, USA. Blood was collected by leukapheresis, and PBMCs were isolated by Ficoll-Histopaque density gradient centrifugation and then cryopreserved in liquid nitrogen vapor phase. Purity and quantity of every magnetically sorted T cell population were checked by analytical flow cytometry. From each sorted fraction, genomic DNA was isolated and quantified by UV absorbance on a Nanodrop 2000c. CDR1 and CDR2 are read off the germline V gene as SGHRS and YFSETQ. Relative to germline, V is missing 2 bases and J is missing 7 bases, with 5 bases of the junction outside any gene match. The CDR3 runs 14 amino acids, cysteine and phenylalanine included. Just CDR3 DNA is preserved here, 42 bases in frame from base 1.

The sequence derives from a woman aged 25 to 39 in good health. The sequencing input was naive CD8+ T cells sorted from blood. Sample cell subset or site, as interpreted from the label and publication: CD45RA+CCR7+. This chain joins TRBV5-1 to TRBJ1-2; 10 middle bases align to TRBD1. The bases read TGCGCCAGCAGCTTAAGACAGGGGGCGAGTGGCTACACCTTC. This sequence encodes CASSLRQGASGYTF.